These 26 T cell receptor beta chains share one sample of origin, sequenced in a study of T cell changes during pregnancy in multiple sclerosis. The assay was immunoSEQ multiplex PCR, and TCRdb's table has in-frame clones only and misses some. The sample lists about 75,000 clones, nearly 95% occurring once. The sequenced sample was CD4+ T cells from peripheral blood mononuclear cells, obtained after pregnancy. Source of these receptors: a female donor with multiple sclerosis, enrolled in a pregnancy study.

The chain has TRBV19 and TRBJ1-4, with a possible D match to TRBD1 (5 bases). V was pared by 9 bases and J by 5 bases, with 22 bases between. Germline V CDR1 and CDR2: LNHDA, SQIVND (reference sequence). The CDR3 contains 16 residues. The CDR3 sequence is CASRNLDSRANEKLFF. The CDR3 bases are TGTGCCAGCCGTAATCTCGATTCCAGGGCAAATGAAAAACTGTTTTTT.

The chain uses TRBV20-1 and TRBJ1-2; D gene uncertain. The ends were cut back, 6 bases at V and 5 bases at J, with 4 bases in the middle. This CDR3 comprises 9 residues. The germline gives CDR1 DFQATT, CDR2 SNEGSKA (reference sequence). This CDR3 reads CSAPYGYTF. DNA for the CDR3: TGCAGTGCCCCGTATGGCTACACCTTC.

The chain combines TRBV30 with TRBJ1-5, with no clear D. Germline CDR1 reads GTSNPN; CDR2 reads SVGIG (reference sequence). The CDR3 covers 13 residues. V shed 3 bases and J shed 0 bases, with 6 bases lying between them. Written as DNA, the CDR3 is TGTGCCTGGAGCGAGGATAGCAATCAGCCCCAGCATTTT. This gives the protein CAWSEDSNQPQHF.

This chain uses TRBV5-1 with TRBJ2-5; TRBD2 matches 8 bases. The better agreement between TRBJ2-7 and the DNA end casts doubt on the J call. The CDR3 is made up of 14 amino acids. Germline V gene data show CDR1 as SGHRS and CDR2 as YFSETQ. The CDR3, as DNA: TGCGCCAGCAGCTTGATGGGACTAGCCTACGAGCAGTACTTC. This gives the protein CASSLMGLAYEQYF.

The CDR3 sequence is CASSQDLQGAGSPLHF. The CDR3 region has the DNA TGTGCCAGCAGCCAAGACCTTCAGGGGGCTGGTTCACCCCTCCACTTT. The chain couples TRBV14 to TRBJ1-6; 8 bases agree with TRBD1. The germline V gene has CDR1 SGHDN and CDR2 FVKESK. V was clipped by 0 bases and J by 9 bases; unmatched bases: 7. The CDR3 consists of 16 residues.

The chain employs TRBV28 and TRBJ2-1; 8 bases are shared with TRBD2. This CDR3 contains 10 residues. CDR1 and CDR2 from the germline V gene are MDHEN and SYDVKM. J gave up 12 bases and V 6 bases, and 1 base lay outside the gene matches. CDR3 in DNA: TGTGCCAGCAGCCGGGGGGGGCAGTTCTTC. This codes for CASSRGGQFF.

The table lists this clone with a count of one. The rearrangement uses TRBV28 and TRBJ2-1; 9 bases align to TRBD2. V was pared by 3 bases and J by 2 bases, with 14 bases of the junction left unmatched. Germline CDR1 is MDHEN and CDR2 is SYDVKM. The length of the CDR3 is 19 residues. The CDR3 nucleotides read TGTGCCAGCAGTTTTCTCAGGAGGGCGGGGGGGAACACCTACAATGAGCAGTTCTTC. Residues: CASSFLRRAGGNTYNEQFF.

This sequence joins TRBV2 and TRBJ1-5; D gene uncertain. Trimming took 5 bases from V and 4 from J, leaving 9 bases between them. The length of the CDR3 is 13 residues. Germline V gives CDR1 SNHLY, CDR2 FYNNEI. CDR3 nucleotide sequence: TGTGCCAGCAGTTCCGGGGAAAATCAGCCCCAGCATTTT. It is translated as CASSSGENQPQHF.

The chain combines TRBV4-2 with TRBJ2-3; TRBD2 aligns across 13 bases. The V gene's germline CDR1 is LGHNA and CDR2 YNFKEQ. Trimming cost V 0 bases and J 5 bases; bases outside gene matches: 2. This CDR3 is built from 16 residues. The CDR3 nucleotides read TGTGCCAGCAGCCAAGATGGGACTAGCGGGGAAGATACGCAGTATTTT. This gives the protein CASSQDGTSGEDTQYF.

This chain joins TRBV11-2 and TRBJ2-7, with a possible D match to TRBD2 (5 bases). Germline CDR1 is SGHAT and CDR2 is FQNNGV. The CDR3 is 13 amino acids. The V end was cut by 2 bases, the J end by 12 bases, with 17 bases between. CDR3 in amino acids: CASSLIRAGAGYF. For the CDR3, the DNA is TGTGCCAGCAGCTTAATAAGGGCGGGTGCCGGGTACTTC.

This clone has only one observation. J is TRBJ2-5 and V is TRBV5-8; no clear D gene. Germline CDR1 SGHTS, CDR2 YDEGEE. CDR3 size: 17 residues. The V end lost 0 bases, the J end lost 2 bases, and 17 bases lay between the germline ends. CDR3 loop: CASSLGASSGRQETQYF. CDR3 sequence (DNA): TGTGCCAGCAGCTTGGGGGCGAGTTCAGGCAGACAAGAGACCCAGTACTTC.

The chain couples TRBV19 to TRBJ1-1, with unresolved D. This CDR3 is 12 amino acids long. V lost 5 bases to trimming and J lost 3 bases, with 7 bases between them. CDR1 is LNHDA, CDR2 SQIVND, per germline (reference sequence). CDR3 nucleotides: TGTGCCAGTAGTGCCGCGGACACTGAAGCTTTCTTT. Its protein is CASSAADTEAFF.

This chain's CDR3 is CASSRPGQNSNQPQHF. Written as DNA, the CDR3 is TGTGCCAGCAGCCGTCCGGGACAGAATAGCAATCAGCCCCAGCATTTT. V is TRBV28 and J is TRBJ1-5; 7 bases align to TRBD1. Germline V CDR1 and CDR2: MDHEN, SYDVKM. The CDR3 is made up of 16 amino acids. After removal of 6 bases from V and 0 bases from J, the junction contained 8 bases not matched to a gene. Using reference TRBV28 and TRBJ1-5 for the parts outside the CDR3, the full variable domain is DVKVTQSSRYLVKRTGEKVFLECVQDMDHENMFWYRQDPGLGLRLIYFSYDVKMKEKGDIPEGYSVSREKKERFSLILESASTNQTSMYLCASSRPGQNSNQPQHFGDGTRLSIL.

The gene calls are TRBV7-6 and TRBJ2-7; 14 bases match TRBD2. Per the germline V gene, CDR1 is SGHVS and CDR2 is FNYEAQ. The CDR3 length is 15 residues. The junction had 4 bases not matched to a gene; V was cut back by 5 bases and J by 4 bases. CDR3 sequence (DNA): TGTGCCAGCAGCGGACTAGCGGGAGGCTCTTACGAGCAGTACTTC. This encodes CASSGLAGGSYEQYF.

This clone showed up just a few times. The gene calls are TRBV5-4 and TRBJ2-2; TRBD1 agrees at 8 bases. This CDR3 contains 15 residues. Looked up from germline, CDR1 is SGHNT and CDR2 is YYREEE (reference sequence). Trimming cost V 2 bases and J 5 bases; bases outside gene matches: 5. CDR3 sequence (DNA): TGTGCCAGCAGCTTTTCGGACAGGGCAACCGGGGAGCTGTTTTTT. Translation: CASSFSDRATGELFF.

The V gene is TRBV7-2, the J gene TRBJ2-1; no reliable D call. Germline V gives CDR1 SGHTA, CDR2 FQGNSA. The CDR3 has 17 residues. Trimming took 3 bases from V and 0 from J, leaving 15 bases between them. The CDR3 sequence is CASSFGGSSPSYNEQFF. The DNA of the CDR3 is TGTGCCAGCAGCTTCGGCGGTTCGTCACCCTCCTACAATGAGCAGTTCTTC.

The chain combines TRBV5-4 with TRBJ2-1; D might be TRBD2 (6 bases). Per the germline V gene, CDR1 is SGHNT and CDR2 is YYREEE (reference sequence). V gave up 1 base and J gave up 4 bases, with 12 bases separating them. The CDR3 totals 15 residues. CDR3: CASSLRIADYNEQFF. Here the CDR3 DNA reads TGTGCCAGCAGCTTGAGGATAGCGGATTACAATGAGCAGTTCTTC.

This sequence joins TRBV5-1 and TRBJ2-1; TRBD2 matches 9 bases. V lost 4 bases to trimming and J lost 7 bases; unmatched junction nucleotides: 9. The CDR3 has 15 amino acids. Germline V gene sequence: CDR1 SGHRS, CDR2 YFSETQ. CDR3: CASSVTSGTRNEQFF. The CDR3 nucleotides read TGCGCCAGCAGCGTGACTAGCGGCACCCGGAATGAGCAGTTCTTC.

This clone was counted once. V gene TRBV20-1 combines with J gene TRBJ2-7; D is unclear. Trimming took 2 bases from V and 3 from J, leaving 5 bases between them. Germline V lookup: CDR1 DFQATT, CDR2 SNEGSKA (reference sequence). CDR3 length equals 11 residues. The CDR3 protein is CSARLVYEQYF. The CDR3 DNA follows: TGCAGTGCTAGACTAGTCTACGAGCAGTACTTC.

The chain carries TRBV19 and TRBJ2-7; a weak D match, TRBD2 (5 bases). The V end was cut by 3 bases, the J end by 3 bases, with 9 bases between. The CDR3 runs 13 residues. Germline V lookup: CDR1 LNHDA, CDR2 SQIVND (reference sequence). CDR3 in DNA: TGTGCCAGTAGTATTCTCCGGGGCTACGAGCAGTACTTC. This encodes CASSILRGYEQYF.

The genes are TRBV30 and TRBJ2-2, with 9 nucleotides matching TRBD2. Germline CDR1 GTSNPN, CDR2 SVGIG (reference sequence). The CDR3 has 15 residues. J lost 5 bases, V lost 3 bases, and 7 bases had no gene match. CDR3 sequence: CAWRRGLAVTGELFF. As DNA, the CDR3 is TGTGCCTGGAGGAGGGGACTAGCAGTGACCGGGGAGCTGTTTTTT.

V and J are TRBV18 and TRBJ2-1; 7 bases fit TRBD2. After removal of 1 base from V and 9 bases from J, the junction contained 3 bases not matched to a gene. The CDR3 consists of 13 residues. CDR1 KGHSH and CDR2 LQKENI come from the germline V gene. CDR3 region: CASSPRGGSEQFF. The CDR3 coding sequence is TGTGCCAGCTCACCACGCGGGGGTAGTGAGCAGTTCTTC.

V and J are TRBV28 and TRBJ1-1; the D is unclear. This CDR3 is 13 amino acids long. Germline V CDR1 and CDR2: MDHEN, SYDVKM. Trimming shortened V by 2 bases and J by 1 base, and 5 bases separated the two germline ends. CDR3 in DNA: TGTGCCAGCAGTTTAGGGCCGAACACTGAAGCTTTCTTT. Protein: CASSLGPNTEAFF.

This clone showed up just once. The V call is TRBV2, the J call TRBJ1-5; a weak D match, TRBD1 (6 bases). The ends were cut back, 6 bases at V and 1 base at J, with 13 bases in the middle. Looked up from germline, CDR1 is SNHLY and CDR2 is FYNNEI. CDR3 length equals 15 residues. This CDR3 is CASSLQGLSNQPQHF. The CDR3 bases are TGTGCCAGCAGCTTACAGGGTCTGAGCAATCAGCCCCAGCATTTT.

This chain's CDR3 is CASSPDRYEQYF. The CDR3 region has the DNA TGTGCCAGCAGCCCCGACAGATACGAGCAGTACTTC. The V call is TRBV6-1, the J call TRBJ2-7; D is possibly TRBD1 (5 bases). This CDR3 comprises 12 residues. The V end was cut by 6 bases, the J end by 4 bases, with 10 bases between. In germline, CDR1 is MNHNS, CDR2 SASEGT.

This clone was picked up one time. The chain uses TRBV7-2 and TRBJ2-5, with D possibly TRBD1 on 5 matching bases. V lost 4 bases and J lost 1, with 10 bases in between. Germline V gene sequence: CDR1 SGHTA, CDR2 FQGNSA. The CDR3 spans 14 residues. The CDR3 bases are TGTGCCAGCAGCTATGGGGCCAGCCAAGAGACCCAGTACTTC. It encodes CASSYGASQETQYF.